The entry below describes one T cell receptor (beta chain). This CDR3 is 16 amino acids long. V trimming: 7 bases; J trimming: 11 bases; junction bases outside the gene matches: 14. Looked up from germline, CDR1 is SGHTA and CDR2 is FQGNSA. This sample was taken from a study of blood T cell repertoires in COVID-19. Across the whole study: Donors in the United States, Italy and Spain gave samples during acute or convalescent COVID-19. T cells, B-cell-depleted T cells, or PBMCs provided the cDNA or gDNA that served as material.

As originally analysed: By means of reference gene primer amplification, nucleated cell counts were estimated. Generated by immunoSEQ multiplex PCR, the TCRdb table keeps only in-frame clones and is missing some. The V and J calls and clone size were taken over from that table, and D and trimming were inferred from the DNA. The sample lists about 42,000 clones, about three quarters occurring once. The TCR comes from a woman between 65 and 79 years old with acute or convalescent COVID-19. V gene TRBV7-2 combines with J gene TRBJ2-7; 16 bases match TRBD2. The sequenced sample consisted of peripheral blood. The CDR3: CASTTRGTSGGAEEYF. The CDR3 region has the DNA TGTGCCAGCACAACCAGAGGGACTAGCGGGGGGGCGGAAGAGTACTTC.